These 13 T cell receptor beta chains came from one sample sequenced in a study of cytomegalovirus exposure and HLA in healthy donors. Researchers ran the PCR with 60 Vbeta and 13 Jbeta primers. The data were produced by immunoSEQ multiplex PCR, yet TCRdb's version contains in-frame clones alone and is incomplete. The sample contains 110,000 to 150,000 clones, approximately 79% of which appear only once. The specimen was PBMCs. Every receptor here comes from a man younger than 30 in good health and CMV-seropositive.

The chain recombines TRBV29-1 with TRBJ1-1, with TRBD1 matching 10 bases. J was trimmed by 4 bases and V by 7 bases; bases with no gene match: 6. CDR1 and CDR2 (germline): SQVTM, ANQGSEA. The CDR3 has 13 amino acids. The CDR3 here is CSGTRDRGTEAFF. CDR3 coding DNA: TGCAGCGGGACCCGGGACAGGGGCACTGAAGCTTTCTTT.

The CDR3 DNA sequence: TGCGCCAGCAGCTTGGGTCTCCGGGACAGGGTTCCCTACAATGAGCAGTTCTTC. Residues: CASSLGLRDRVPYNEQFF. This chain connects TRBV5-1 to TRBJ2-1; 9 nucleotides align to TRBD1. The trim removed 0 bases at V and 2 bases at J, leaving 9 bases unmatched. The CDR3 has 18 amino acids. Per germline, CDR1 SGHRS and CDR2 YFSETQ.

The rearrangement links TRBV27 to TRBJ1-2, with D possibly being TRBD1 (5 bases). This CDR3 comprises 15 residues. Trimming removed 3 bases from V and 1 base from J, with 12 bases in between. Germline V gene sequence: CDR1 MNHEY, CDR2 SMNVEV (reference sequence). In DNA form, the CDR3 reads TGTGCCAGCAGTTTTACGGGGGGACTTAACTATGGCTACACCTTC. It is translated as CASSFTGGLNYGYTF.

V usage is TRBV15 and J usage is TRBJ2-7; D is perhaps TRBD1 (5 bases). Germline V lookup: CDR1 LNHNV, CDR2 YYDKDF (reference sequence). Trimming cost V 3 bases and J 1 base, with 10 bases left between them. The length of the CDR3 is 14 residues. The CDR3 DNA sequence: TGTGCCACCAGCAGTGTGGGGCAGTCCTACGAGCAGTACTTC. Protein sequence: CATSSVGQSYEQYF.

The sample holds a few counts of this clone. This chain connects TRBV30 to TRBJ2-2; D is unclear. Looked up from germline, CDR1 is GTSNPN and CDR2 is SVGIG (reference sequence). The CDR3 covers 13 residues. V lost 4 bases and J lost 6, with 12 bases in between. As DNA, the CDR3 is TGTGCCTGGAATCGCAGAACCTCCGGGGAGCTGTTTTTT. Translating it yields CAWNRRTSGELFF.

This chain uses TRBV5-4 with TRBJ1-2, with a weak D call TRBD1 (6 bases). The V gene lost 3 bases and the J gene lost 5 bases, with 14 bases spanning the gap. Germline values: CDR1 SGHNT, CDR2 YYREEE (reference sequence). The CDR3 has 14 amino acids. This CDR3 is CASSWDTPLYGYTF. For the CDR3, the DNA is TGTGCCAGCAGCTGGGACACCCCATTGTATGGCTACACCTTC.

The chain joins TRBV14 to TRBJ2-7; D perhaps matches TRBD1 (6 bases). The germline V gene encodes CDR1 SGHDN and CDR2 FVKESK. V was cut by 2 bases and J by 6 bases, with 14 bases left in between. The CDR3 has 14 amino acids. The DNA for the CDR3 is TGTGCCAGCAGCCAATACAGGGAAGTCAGCGAGCAGTACTTC. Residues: CASSQYREVSEQYF. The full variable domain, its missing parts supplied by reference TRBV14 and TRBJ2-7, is EAGVTQFPSHSVIEKGQTVTLRCDPISGHDNLYWYRRVMGKEIKFLLHFVKESKQDESGMPNNRFLAERTGGTYSTLKVQPAELEDSGVYFCASSQYREVSEQYFGPGTRLTVT.

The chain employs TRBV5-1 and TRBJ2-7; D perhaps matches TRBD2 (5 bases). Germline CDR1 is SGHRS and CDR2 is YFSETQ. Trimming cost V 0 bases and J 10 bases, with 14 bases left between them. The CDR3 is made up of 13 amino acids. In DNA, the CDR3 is TGCGCCAGCAGCTTGGGCGACTCCTCGGGACAGTACTTC. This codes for CASSLGDSSGQYF.

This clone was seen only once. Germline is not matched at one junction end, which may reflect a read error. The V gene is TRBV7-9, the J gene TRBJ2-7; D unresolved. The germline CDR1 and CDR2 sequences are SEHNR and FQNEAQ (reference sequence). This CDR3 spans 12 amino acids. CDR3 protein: CSSSASSYEQYF. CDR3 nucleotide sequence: TGTTCCAGCAGCGCGAGCTCCTACGAGCAGTACTTC.

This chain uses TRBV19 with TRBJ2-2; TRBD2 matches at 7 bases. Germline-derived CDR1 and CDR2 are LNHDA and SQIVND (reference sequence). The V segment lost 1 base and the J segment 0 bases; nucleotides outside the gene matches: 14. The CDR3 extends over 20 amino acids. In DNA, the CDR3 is TGTGCCAGTAGTATAGGGGGACTAAGGGGAGGTTTATCGAACACCGGGGAGCTGTTTTTT. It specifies CASSIGGLRGGLSNTGELFF. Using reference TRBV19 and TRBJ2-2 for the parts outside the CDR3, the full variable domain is DGGITQSPKYLFRKEGQNVTLSCEQNLNHDAMYWYRQDPGQGLRLIYYSQIVNDFQKGDIAEGYSVSREKKESFPLTVTSAQKNPTAFYLCASSIGGLRGGLSNTGELFFGEGSRLTVL.

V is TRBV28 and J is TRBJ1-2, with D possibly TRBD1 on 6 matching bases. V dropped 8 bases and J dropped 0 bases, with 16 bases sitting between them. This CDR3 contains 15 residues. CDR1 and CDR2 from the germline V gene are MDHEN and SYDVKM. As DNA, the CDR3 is TGTGCCAGCCGCGTAGGGGGTCCACCTAACTATGGCTACACCTTC. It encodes CASRVGGPPNYGYTF.

The DNA of the CDR3 is TGTGCCAGCAGTTCACCGGACAGGCAGTATGGCTACACCTTC. Translation: CASSSPDRQYGYTF. V is TRBV5-6 and J is TRBJ1-2; 7 nucleotides line up with TRBD1. This CDR3 comprises 14 residues. V shed 5 bases and J 5 bases; nucleotides not matched to a gene: 9. Germline V gives CDR1 SGHDT, CDR2 YYEEEE.

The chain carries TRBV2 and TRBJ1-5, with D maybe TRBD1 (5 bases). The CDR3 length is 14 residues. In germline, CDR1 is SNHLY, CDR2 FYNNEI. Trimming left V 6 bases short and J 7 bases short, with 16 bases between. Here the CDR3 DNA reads TGTGCCAGCAGAACTGGGGCAGGGCCCCAGCCCCAGCATTTT. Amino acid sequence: CASRTGAGPQPQHF.